This TCR beta chain was identified during a study of blood T cell repertoires in COVID-19. Study summary: Acute-phase and convalescent COVID-19 samples originated in the United States, Italy and Spain. In each case, the material was cDNA or gDNA derived from T cells, B-cell-depleted T cells, or PBMCs.

Sequencing used immunoSEQ multiplex PCR; TCRdb keeps in-frame clones, though not all of them. The data hold tens of thousands of clones, with more than 65% observed a single time. The CDR3 has 12 amino acids. CDR1 SNHLY and CDR2 FYNNEI come from the germline V gene. V was clipped by 6 bases and J by 3 bases, with 9 bases between them. The chain combines TRBV2 with TRBJ2-7; D might be TRBD1 (5 bases). The sequence was collected from a human donor in a cohort sampled during active COVID-19. The sequencing input was peripheral blood. The CDR3 protein is CASSVRVYEQYF. The DNA for the CDR3 is TGTGCCAGCAGCGTCAGGGTCTACGAGCAGTACTTC.